This T cell receptor (beta chain) was sequenced for a study of blood T cells in healthy people across ages. The study, taken as a whole, reports: Roughly linear declines in TCR beta diversity per million T cells occurred with age.

A second PCR, run for roughly 7 to 11 cycles, used a sample-barcoded 5' primer plus a J-beta primer mix. Each CDR3 protein gets one entry after TCRdb re-called the 5' RACE reads with MiXCR. This table has 350,000 to 450,000 distinct CDR3 sequences, 45% to 60% appearing once. Concerning this clonotype: The antigen is undetermined.

Per sample, a minimum of 6.5 million PBMCs were isolated. This clonotype was sampled from a man in his 60s in good health. The material sequenced was blood.

The CDR3 DNA is TGTGCCAGCAGCTCTTATATCCGGGACAGCACGAATGAAAAACTGTTTTTT. Translation: CASSSYIRDSTNEKLFF. The V call is TRBV7-6, the J call TRBJ1-4; TRBD1 agrees at 7 bases. In germline, CDR1 is SGHVS, CDR2 FNYEAQ. This CDR3 is built from 17 residues. The junction had 13 bases not matched to a gene; V was cut back by 4 bases and J by 5 bases. Full variable domain (missing parts from reference TRBV7-6 and TRBJ1-4): GAGVSQSPRYKVTKRGQDVALRCDPISGHVSLYWYRQALGQGPEFLTYFNYEAQQDKSGLPNDRFSAERPEGSISTLTIQRTEQRDSAMYRCASSSYIRDSTNEKLFFGSGTQLSVL.